This paragraph covers one T cell receptor (beta chain) sequence. Original data processing: Reference gene primer amplification gave estimated nucleated cell counts. Some clones are missing from TCRdb's copy, which holds only in-frame ones; the method was immunoSEQ multiplex PCR. That table is the source of V, J and clone size, and D and trimming were worked out from the DNA. The table lists 300,000 to 400,000 clones, about 88% of them singletons. The record originates from a study of blood T cell repertoires in COVID-19. V dropped 3 bases and J dropped 0 bases, with 8 bases sitting between them. The CDR3 is made up of 14 amino acids. The germline V gene has CDR1 SGHAT and CDR2 FQNNGV.

The clonotype originates from a woman between 70 and 85 years old with COVID-19, enrolled during active disease. Sequencing was done on a sample of peripheral blood. The chain is built from TRBV11-2 and TRBJ2-5, with D tentatively TRBD1 (6 bases). The CDR3, as DNA: TGTGCCAGCAGCTTCGACAGGCACCAAGAGACCCAGTACTTC. Protein product: CASSFDRHQETQYF.